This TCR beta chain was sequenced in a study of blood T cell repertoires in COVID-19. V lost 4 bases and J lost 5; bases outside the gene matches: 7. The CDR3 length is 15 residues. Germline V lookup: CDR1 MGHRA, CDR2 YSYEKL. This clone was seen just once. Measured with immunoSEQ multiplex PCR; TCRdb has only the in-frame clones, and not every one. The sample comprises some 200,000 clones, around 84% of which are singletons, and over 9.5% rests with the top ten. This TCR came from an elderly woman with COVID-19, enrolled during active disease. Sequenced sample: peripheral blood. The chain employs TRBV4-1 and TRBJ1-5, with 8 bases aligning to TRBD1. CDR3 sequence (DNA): TGCGCCAGCAGCCTGAGCACAGGGGGTTATCAGCCCCAGCATTTT. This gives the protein CASSLSTGGYQPQHF.